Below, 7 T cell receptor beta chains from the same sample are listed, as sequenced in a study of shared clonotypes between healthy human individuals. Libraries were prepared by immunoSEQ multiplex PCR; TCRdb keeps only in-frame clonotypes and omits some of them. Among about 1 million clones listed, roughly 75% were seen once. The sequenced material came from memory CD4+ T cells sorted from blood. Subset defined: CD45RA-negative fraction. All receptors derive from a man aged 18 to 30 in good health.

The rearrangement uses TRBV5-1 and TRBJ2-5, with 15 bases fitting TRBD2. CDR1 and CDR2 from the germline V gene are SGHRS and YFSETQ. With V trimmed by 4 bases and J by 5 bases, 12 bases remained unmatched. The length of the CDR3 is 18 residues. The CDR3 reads CASSRTGLAGGLAETQYF. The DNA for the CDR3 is TGCGCCAGCAGCAGAACGGGACTAGCGGGAGGTCTCGCTGAGACCCAGTACTTC.

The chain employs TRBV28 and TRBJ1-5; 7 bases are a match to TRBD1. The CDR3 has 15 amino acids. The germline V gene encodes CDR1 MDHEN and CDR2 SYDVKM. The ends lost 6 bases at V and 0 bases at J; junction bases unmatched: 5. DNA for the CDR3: TGTGCCAGCAGCTGGGGGACAGTTAGCAATCAGCCCCAGCATTTT. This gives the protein CASSWGTVSNQPQHF.

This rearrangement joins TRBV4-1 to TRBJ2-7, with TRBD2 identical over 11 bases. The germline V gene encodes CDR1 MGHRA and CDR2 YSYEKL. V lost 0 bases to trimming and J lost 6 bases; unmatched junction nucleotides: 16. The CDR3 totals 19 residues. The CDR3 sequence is CASSQDRGGLAGGSPEQYF. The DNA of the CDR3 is TGCGCCAGCAGCCAAGATAGGGGAGGGCTAGCGGGAGGTTCCCCCGAGCAGTACTTC.

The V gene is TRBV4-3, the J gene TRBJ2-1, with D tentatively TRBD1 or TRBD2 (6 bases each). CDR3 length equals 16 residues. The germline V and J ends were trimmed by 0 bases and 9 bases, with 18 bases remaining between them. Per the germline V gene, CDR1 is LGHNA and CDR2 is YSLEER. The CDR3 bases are TGCGCCAGCAGCCAAGAATGGTTTCAGGGGAGGCGTGAGCAGTTCTTC. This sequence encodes CASSQEWFQGRREQFF.

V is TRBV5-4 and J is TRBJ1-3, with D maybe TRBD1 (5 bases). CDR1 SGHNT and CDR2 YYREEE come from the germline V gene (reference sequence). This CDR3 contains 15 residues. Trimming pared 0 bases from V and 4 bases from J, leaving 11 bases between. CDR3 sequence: CASSLAAGGGNTIYF. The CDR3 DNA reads TGTGCCAGCAGCTTGGCCGCCGGGGGAGGAAACACCATATATTTT.

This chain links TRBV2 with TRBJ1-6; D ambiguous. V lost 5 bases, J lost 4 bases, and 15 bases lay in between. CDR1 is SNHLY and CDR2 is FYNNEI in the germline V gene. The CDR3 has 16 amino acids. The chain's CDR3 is CASSLRVRSYNSPLHF. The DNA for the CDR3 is TGTGCCAGCAGTCTAAGAGTACGATCATATAATTCACCCCTCCACTTT. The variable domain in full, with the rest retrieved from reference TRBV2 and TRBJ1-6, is EPEVTQTPSHQVTQMGQEVILRCVPISNHLYFYWYRQILGQKVEFLVSFYNNEISEKSEIFDDQFSVERPDGSNFTLKIRSTKLEDSAMYFCASSLRVRSYNSPLHFGNGTRLTVT.

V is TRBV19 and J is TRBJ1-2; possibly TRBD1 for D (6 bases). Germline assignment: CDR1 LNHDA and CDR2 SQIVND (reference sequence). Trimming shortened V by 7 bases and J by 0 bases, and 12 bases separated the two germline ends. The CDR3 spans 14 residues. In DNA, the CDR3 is TGTGCCAGTAATTTGGGACAAACTAACTATGGCTACACCTTC. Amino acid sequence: CASNLGQTNYGYTF.